These 12 T cell receptor beta chains originate from one sample sequenced in a study of shared clonotypes between healthy human individuals. Data came from immunoSEQ multiplex PCR; TCRdb stores just in-frame clones and leaves some out. The data contain 2 million to 2.5 million clones, around 95% of them singletons. The sequenced sample consisted of naive CD4+ T cells sorted from blood. Subset denoted: CD45RA+ positively selected. These receptors were collected from a man between 18 and 35 years old in good health.

V and J are TRBV28 and TRBJ1-2, with D maybe TRBD1 (5 bases). Germline V gene sequence: CDR1 MDHEN, CDR2 SYDVKM. Trimming took 5 bases from V and 3 from J, leaving 16 bases between them. The CDR3 length is 15 residues. Here the CDR3 reads CASSPGTEAYYGYTF. For the CDR3, the DNA is TGTGCCAGCAGTCCCGGGACCGAGGCGTACTATGGCTACACCTTC.

V usage is TRBV20-1 and J usage is TRBJ2-7; D remains unclear. CDR1 is DFQATT, CDR2 SNEGSKA, per germline (reference sequence). This CDR3 is 9 amino acids long. V dropped 6 bases and J dropped 5 bases, with 5 bases sitting between them. CDR3 DNA: TGCAGTGCAATGGACGAGCAGTACTTC. Protein: CSAMDEQYF.

This CDR3 is CASSLVGTSVADTQYF. In DNA form, the CDR3 reads TGTGCCAGCAGCTTAGTAGGGACTAGCGTCGCAGATACGCAGTATTTT. This rearrangement joins TRBV11-2 to TRBJ2-3; the match to TRBD2 covers 10 bases. The CDR3 loop spans 16 amino acids. The V segment lost 1 base and the J segment 4 bases; nucleotides outside the gene matches: 5. Germline values: CDR1 SGHAT, CDR2 FQNNGV. Full variable domain (missing parts from reference TRBV11-2 and TRBJ2-3): EAGVAQSPRYKIIEKRQSVAFWCNPISGHATLYWYQQILGQGPKLLIQFQNNGVVDDSQLPKDRFSAERLKGVDSTLKIQPAKLEDSAVYLCASSLVGTSVADTQYFGPGTRLTVL.

J is TRBJ2-5 and V is TRBV7-2; the D gene is possibly TRBD2 (6 bases). Trimming pared 5 bases from V and 1 base from J, leaving 14 bases between. CDR1 SGHTA and CDR2 FQGNSA come from the germline V gene. The CDR3 has 15 residues. CDR3 residues: CASSPQRALQETQYF. In nucleotides, the CDR3 is TGTGCCAGCAGCCCTCAGCGGGCGCTCCAAGAGACCCAGTACTTC.

This clone has just one count. The rearrangement links TRBV5-6 to TRBJ2-7; D may be TRBD2 (6 bases). The CDR3 totals 13 residues. Looked up from germline, CDR1 is SGHDT and CDR2 is YYEEEE. Trimming shortened V by 4 bases and J by 7 bases, and 15 bases separated the two germline ends. CDR3 coding DNA: TGTGCCAGCAGCACCGGGAGCCTAAGGGAGCAGTACTTC. Translation gives CASSTGSLREQYF.

The chain employs TRBV2 and TRBJ1-5, with unresolved D. Trimming took off 4 bases at V and 1 base at J, with 14 bases between the two ends. The CDR3 runs 16 residues. Germline V lookup: CDR1 SNHLY, CDR2 FYNNEI. The CDR3 loop is CASSGETPLSNQPQHF. In DNA form, the CDR3 reads TGTGCCAGCAGTGGAGAGACACCCCTAAGCAATCAGCCCCAGCATTTT.

The rearrangement links TRBV15 to TRBJ1-2; TRBD1 matches 9 bases. The germline V gene has CDR1 LNHNV and CDR2 YYDKDF (reference sequence). The CDR3 is made up of 15 amino acids. The J segment lost 8 bases and the V segment lost 2 bases, leaving 9 bases of the junction unmatched. The CDR3 DNA reads as TGTGCCACCAGCAGACCTAGTCCGGGACAGGGAGGCTACACCTTC. Amino acids: CATSRPSPGQGGYTF.

This chain links TRBV27 with TRBJ2-1; D is uncertain. The V gene's germline CDR1 is MNHEY and CDR2 SMNVEV (reference sequence). V was shortened by 3 bases and J by 6 bases, with 6 bases between the two germline ends. This CDR3 comprises 12 residues. The CDR3 coding sequence is TGTGCCAGCAGTTTTACGCGCAATGAGCAGTTCTTC. This gives the protein CASSFTRNEQFF.

A remark on this clone: Within the sample, other DNA sequences also encode this same CDR3. The chain joins TRBV18 to TRBJ1-5; D is unresolved. The CDR3 is 14 residues long. V lost 1 base, J lost 1 base, and 5 bases lay in between. From germline, CDR1 is KGHSH and CDR2 LQKENI. The CDR3 loop reads CASSPQESNQPQHF. For the CDR3, the DNA is TGTGCCAGCTCACCACAGGAAAGCAATCAGCCCCAGCATTTT.

The chain uses TRBV6-4 and TRBJ2-1, with D tentatively TRBD1 (6 bases). The V gene lost 6 bases and the J gene lost 4 bases, with 19 bases spanning the gap. The CDR3 covers 16 residues. Germline CDR1 and CDR2: MRHNA and SNTAGT. The CDR3 loop is CASRSISRGYYNEQFF. DNA for the CDR3: TGTGCCAGCAGATCTATCTCCAGGGGATATTACAATGAGCAGTTCTTC.

The chain has TRBV21-1 and TRBJ2-5; the DNA was not compared with TRBD1, the D call given in the table. TRBV21-1 is noted as a pseudogene. This CDR3 is built from 16 residues. The CDR3: CASSIREQSYQETQYF. CDR3 sequence (DNA): TGTGCCAGCAGCATCCGTGAACAGAGTTACCAAGAGACCCAGTACTTC.

This chain links TRBV5-1 with TRBJ1-1; D ambiguous. Between the trimmed V and J ends, which lost 0 bases and 4 bases, there was a span of 10 bases. CDR3 length: 14 amino acids. Germline V gives CDR1 SGHRS, CDR2 YFSETQ. For the CDR3, the DNA is TGCGCCAGCAGCTTGGTCGACGGCGGCACTGAAGCTTTCTTT. Translation: CASSLVDGGTEAFF. Filled out from reference TRBV5-1 and TRBJ1-1, the complete variable domain reads KAGVTQTPRYLIKTRGQQVTLSCSPISGHRSVSWYQQTPGQGLQFLFEYFSETQRNKGNFPGRFSGRQFSNSRSEMNVSTLELGDSALYLCASSLVDGGTEAFFGQGTRLTVV.